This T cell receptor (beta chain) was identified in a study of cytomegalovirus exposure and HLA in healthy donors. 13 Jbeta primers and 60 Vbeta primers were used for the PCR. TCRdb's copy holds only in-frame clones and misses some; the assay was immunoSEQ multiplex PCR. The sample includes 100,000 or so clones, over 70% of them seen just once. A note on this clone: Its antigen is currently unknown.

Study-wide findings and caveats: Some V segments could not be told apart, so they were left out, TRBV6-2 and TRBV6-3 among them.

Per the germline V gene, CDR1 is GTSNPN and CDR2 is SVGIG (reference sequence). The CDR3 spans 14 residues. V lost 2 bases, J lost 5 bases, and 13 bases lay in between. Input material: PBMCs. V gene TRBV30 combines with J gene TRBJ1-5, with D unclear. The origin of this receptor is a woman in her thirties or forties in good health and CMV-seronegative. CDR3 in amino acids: CAWSSGSVDQPQHF. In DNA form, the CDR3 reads TGTGCCTGGAGTTCCGGGAGCGTTGATCAGCCCCAGCATTTT.